This is a list of T cell receptor beta chains from one sample in a study of vaccination effects on CD4 cells after COVID-19. These receptors are not linked to any known antigen. Clones were read by immunoSEQ multiplex PCR, and TCRdb kept only the in-frame ones, dropping some. The repertoire holds about 70,000 clones, with around 70% as singletons. The source was CD4+ T cells from PBMCs cultured with HIV peptides, collected before COVID-19 vaccination. All receptors derive from a human donor who had a prior SARS-CoV-2 infection. Each CDR3 is given with its conserved first and last residue. The D gene is left open where the match is weak. A clone size is listed for some rows: how often the clone was seen (once, few, many), or a class if it is expanded.

>NA|TRBJ2-7|16|TRBV5-1|NA
CASSPSTGPLRGEQYF
TGCGCCAGCAGCCCCTCGACAGGCCCACTTCGGGGAGAGCAGTACTTC
>NA|TRBJ2-3|12|TRBV5-5|NA
CASSPFSDTQYF
TGTGCCAGCAGCCCCTTTTCGGATACGCAGTATTTT
>NA|TRBJ2-3|18|TRBV12-5|TRBD2
CASGLPPRQRGLTDTQYF
TGTGCTAGTGGTTTGCCCCCTCGGCAGCGGGGACTTACAGATACGCAGTATTTT
>NA|TRBJ2-1|12|TRBV15|NA
CATTNRVDEQFF
TGTGCCACCACAAACAGGGTCGACGAGCAGTTCTTC
>NA|TRBJ2-3|12|TRBV20-1|TRBD2
CSASLSGSTQYF
TGCAGTGCTAGTCTGAGCGGGAGTACGCAGTATTTT
>NA|TRBJ2-3|16|TRBV14|TRBD2
CASSLRLAGATDTQYF
TGTGCCAGCAGCCTAAGACTAGCGGGGGCCACAGATACGCAGTATTTT
>NA|TRBJ2-1|18|TRBV29-1|TRBD2
CSVGEPKGLAVSYNEQFF
TGCAGCGTTGGAGAGCCAAAAGGACTAGCGGTCTCCTACAATGAGCAGTTCTTC
>NA|TRBJ2-3|15|TRBV5-1|TRBD2
CASSPGLASTDTQYF
TGCGCCAGCAGCCCCGGACTAGCGAGCACAGATACGCAGTATTTT
>NA|TRBJ2-7|13|TRBV27|TRBD2
CASRGGGAYEQYF
TGTGCCAGCAGAGGCGGGGGAGCCTACGAGCAGTACTTC
>NA|TRBJ2-2|14|TRBV27|NA
CASRRTRNTGELFF
TGTGCCAGCAGACGGACCCGGAACACCGGGGAGCTGTTTTTT
>NA|TRBJ1-4|14|TRBV19|NA
CASSSPNRIEKLFF
TGTGCCAGTAGTTCCCCGAATCGAATTGAAAAACTGTTTTTT
>NA|TRBJ2-1|14|TRBV5-4|TRBD1
CASSLGTGYGEQFF
TGTGCCAGCAGCTTGGGGACAGGGTATGGTGAGCAGTTCTTC
>NA|TRBJ2-5|14|TRBV5-1|TRBD1
CASSPSTGVETQYF
TGCGCCAGCAGCCCCTCGACAGGGGTCGAGACCCAGTACTTC
>few|TRBJ1-2|11|TRBV20-1|NA
CSAIWREGYTF
TGCAGTGCTATTTGGAGGGAAGGCTACACCTTC
>NA|TRBJ2-7|15|TRBV6-5|NA
CASSYSISRTYEQYF
TGTGCCAGCAGTTACTCGATTTCACGGACCTACGAGCAGTACTTC
>few|TRBJ1-2|14|TRBV2|NA
CASSGLGRVYGYTF
TGTGCCAGCAGTGGGCTGGGGAGGGTCTATGGCTACACCTTC
>NA|TRBJ2-3|15|TRBV11-3|TRBD2
CASSWGLAAADTQYF
TGTGCCAGCAGCTGGGGACTAGCGGCGGCGGATACGCAGTATTTT
>few|TRBJ2-6|19|TRBV27|NA
CASSSHTRDPLSGANVLTF
TGTGCCAGCAGTTCCCACACCCGGGATCCTCTCTCTGGGGCCAACGTCCTGACTTTC
>NA|TRBJ1-1|13|TRBV2|NA
CASSAELNTEAFF
TGTGCCAGCAGTGCAGAATTGAACACTGAAGCTTTCTTT
>NA|TRBJ2-1|16|TRBV9|TRBD2
CASSVGLAGLLHEQFF
TGTGCCAGCAGCGTAGGACTAGCGGGACTCCTCCATGAGCAGTTCTTC
>NA|TRBJ1-5|19|TRBV7-8|TRBD1
CASSLLPTSPTGYNQPQHF
TGTGCCAGCAGCTTATTGCCCACTTCCCCGACAGGGTACAATCAGCCCCAGCATTTT
>once|TRBJ2-3|16|TRBV5-4|TRBD2
CATKIGLAGNTDTQYF
TGTGCCACCAAAATCGGACTAGCGGGAAACACAGATACGCAGTATTTT
>NA|TRBJ2-1|18|TRBV27|TRBD1
CASYPRDRATSSYNEQFF
TGTGCCAGCTATCCCCGGGACAGGGCTACTAGTTCCTACAATGAGCAGTTCTTC
>NA|TRBJ2-1|12|TRBV30|TRBD2
CAWTSGSSGQFF
TGTGCCTGGACTAGCGGGAGCAGCGGGCAGTTCTTC
>NA|TRBJ2-1|16|TRBV10-3|TRBD1
CAISEMDRGSYNEQFF
TGTGCCATCAGTGAGATGGACAGGGGGTCGTACAATGAGCAGTTCTTC
>NA|TRBJ2-7|13|TRBV5-1|NA
CASSLEESYEQYF
TGCGCCAGCAGCTTGGAAGAGTCCTACGAGCAGTACTTC
>NA|TRBJ2-3|18|TRBV4-2|TRBD2
CASADRLAGVLNTDTQYF
TGTGCCAGCGCCGACCGACTAGCGGGGGTACTGAACACAGATACGCAGTATTTT
>NA|TRBJ1-6|14|TRBV3-1/TRBV3-2|NA
CASSSGDGGSPLHF
TGTGCCAGCAGCTCCGGGGACGGGGGTTCACCCCTCCACTTT
>NA|TRBJ1-4|14|TRBV2|NA
CASSKGRGSEKLFF
TGTGCCAGCAGCAAGGGACGGGGGAGTGAAAAACTGTTTTTT
>NA|TRBJ2-7|14|TRBV7-2|NA
CASSLDYRPYEQYF
TGTGCCAGCAGCTTAGACTACCGCCCCTACGAGCAGTACTTC
>NA|TRBJ2-7|15|TRBV11-3|TRBD2
CASSPSAGGAAEQYF
TGTGCCAGCAGCCCCTCAGCGGGAGGCGCGGCCGAGCAGTACTTC
>NA|TRBJ1-5|15|TRBV25-1|NA
CASSECSSSNQPQHF
TGTGCCAGCAGTGAATGTTCTAGCAGCAATCAGCCCCAGCATTTT
>NA|TRBJ2-3|14|TRBV11-2|NA
CASSSPSDTDTQYF
TGTGCCAGCAGCAGTCCTTCCGACACAGATACGCAGTATTTT
>NA|TRBJ2-1|15|TRBV4-3|TRBD2
CASSQETSVDNEQFF
TGCGCCAGCAGCCAGGAAACTAGCGTGGACAATGAGCAGTTCTTC
>NA|TRBJ1-2|14|TRBV27|TRBD1
CASSSDGQVAGYTF
TGTGCCAGCAGTTCGGATGGACAGGTTGCTGGCTACACCTTC
>NA|TRBJ1-6|15|TRBV5-1|NA
CASSLLTVWNSPLHF
TGCGCCAGCAGCTTACTCACGGTATGGAATTCACCCCTCCACTTT
>NA|TRBJ2-1|14|TRBV5-1|TRBD1
CASSMGQQNNEQFF
TGCGCCAGCAGCATGGGACAGCAGAACAATGAGCAGTTCTTC
>NA|TRBJ1-4|19|TRBV5-5|TRBD1
CASSLSPESQQGTNEKLFF
TGTGCCAGCAGCTTGTCCCCCGAAAGCCAACAGGGGACAAATGAAAAACTGTTTTTT
>NA|TRBJ1-5|13|TRBV7-2|NA
CASSLGEGQPQHF
TGTGCCAGCAGCTTAGGTGAGGGCCAGCCCCAGCATTTT
>NA|TRBJ2-1|13|TRBV7-2|NA
CASSQLSDNEQFF
TGTGCCAGCTCGCAGCTTTCAGACAATGAGCAGTTCTTC
>few|TRBJ2-7|14|TRBV19|NA
CASSALGRTYEQYF
TGTGCCAGTAGTGCTCTCGGGAGAACCTACGAGCAGTACTTC
>NA|TRBJ2-1|15|TRBV5-1|TRBD2
CASSLDWGLAGAWFF
TGCGCCAGCAGCTTGGATTGGGGACTAGCGGGAGCTTGGTTCTTC
>NA|TRBJ2-1|16|TRBV7-9|TRBD2
CASSPRGGLSYNEQFF
TGTGCCAGCAGCCCTCGGGGGGGTCTCTCCTACAATGAGCAGTTCTTC
>NA|TRBJ2-4|17|TRBV2|TRBD2
CASRPPGLAGAKNIQYF
TGTGCCAGCAGGCCTCCGGGACTAGCGGGAGCCAAAAACATTCAGTACTTC
>NA|TRBJ2-1|15|TRBV20-1|TRBD2
CSASSWTSGYNEQFF
TGCAGTGCTAGTTCGTGGACTAGCGGGTACAATGAGCAGTTCTTC
>NA|TRBJ2-3|17|TRBV9|TRBD2
CASSVATGLAGTDTQYF
TGTGCCAGCAGCGTAGCTACGGGGCTAGCGGGAACAGATACGCAGTATTTT
>NA|TRBJ1-3|14|TRBV7-9|NA
CASHGHTSGNTIYF
TGTGCCAGCCATGGACACACCTCTGGAAACACCATATATTTT
>NA|TRBJ2-5|13|TRBV3-1/TRBV3-2|NA
CASSLRNIETQYF
TGTGCCAGCAGCCTACGGAACATAGAGACCCAGTACTTC
>NA|TRBJ2-3|17|TRBV5-4|NA
CASSGEGGLVVTDTQYF
TGTGCCAGCAGCGGGGAGGGGGGGCTAGTAGTCACAGATACGCAGTATTTT
>NA|TRBJ2-3|15|TRBV7-3|TRBD2
CASSFGAGGGDTQYF
TGTGCCAGCAGCTTTGGAGCCGGCGGGGGGGATACGCAGTATTTT
>NA|TRBJ1-4|18|TRBV15|NA
CATSRMSGFPSTNEKLFF
TGTGCCACCAGCAGAATGTCAGGATTCCCATCAACTAATGAAAAACTGTTTTTT
>once|TRBJ2-1|15|TRBV7-6|NA
CASSSTDGGYNEQFF
TGTGCCAGCAGCTCAACGGACGGCGGGTACAATGAGCAGTTCTTC
>NA|TRBJ2-2|13|TRBV18|NA
CASSRRDTGELFF
TGTGCCAGCTCACGACGAGACACCGGGGAGCTGTTTTTT
>NA|TRBJ2-7|15|TRBV28|TRBD2
CASSTTGTSSHEQYF
TGTGCCAGCAGCACGACCGGGACTAGCTCCCACGAGCAGTACTTC
>NA|TRBJ2-2|15|TRBV5-1|TRBD1
CASSGDSFSVGELFF
TGCGCCAGCAGCGGGGACAGCTTTTCGGTCGGGGAGCTGTTTTTT